The sequence of this TCR beta chain was determined in a study of T cells after yellow fever vaccination. Germline-derived CDR1 and CDR2 are SGHDT and YYEEEE. The V and J ends lost 7 bases and 3 bases respectively, with 7 bases between them. The CDR3 extends over 12 amino acids. Broader study findings: Abundant bulk-derived clonotypes could contaminate FACS-sorted repertoires. The CD4 and CD8 compartments had a small share of their clonotypes in common.

This clonotype came up a few times. The antigen is unknown. Each CDR3 protein is one row after TCRdb ran MiXCR on the 5' RACE reads. This sample has 300,000 to 400,000 distinct CDR3 sequences, with less than 9.5% found just once. Sequences were derived from PBMCs, sampled about 41 days after the first yellow fever vaccination. The sequence derives from a man in his late teens or twenties who received the YFV17D yellow fever vaccine. V is TRBV5-6 and J is TRBJ2-2; no firm D call. The CDR3 DNA sequence: TGTGCCAGCGCGGCGTACACCGGGGAGCTGTTTTTT. It translates to CASAAYTGELFF.